The rows below give T cell receptor beta chains drawn from one sample of a study of CD8+ T cells in alopecia areata. Sequenced by immunoSEQ multiplex PCR; TCRdb stores in-frame clones only, minus some. Seen here are more than 90,000 clones, about 60% observed once, and the top ten hold around 2.8%. The sample taken for sequencing was CD4+ T cells sorted from blood. Receptors were obtained from a human donor in good health. Each CDR3 is given with its conserved first and last residue. A D gene is named only where the DNA matches it firmly. Expanded clones get a size class; other rows say once, few or many, or leave the size out.

D gene	clone size	V gene	J gene	CDR3 protein	CDR3 DNA
-	-	TRBV29-1	TRBJ1-4	CSVFWEKLFF	TGCAGCGTTTTTTGGGAAAAACTGTTTTTT
-	-	TRBV2	TRBJ2-2	CASSGPGRGAGELFF	TGTGCCAGCAGTGGACCCGGCAGAGGCGCCGGGGAGCTGTTTTTT
-	few	TRBV21-1	TRBJ2-4	CASSYLCCSRAKNIQYF	-
-	-	TRBV6-5	TRBJ2-5	CASSLTGIETQYF	TGTGCCAGCAGTTTAACAGGGATCGAGACCCAGTACTTC
TRBD1	-	TRBV29-1	TRBJ2-1	CSVAGGNGNEQFF	TGCAGCGTTGCAGGGGGCAATGGGAATGAGCAGTTCTTC
-	-	TRBV30	TRBJ1-5	CAWSNRAEQPQHF	TGTGCCTGGAGTAACAGGGCTGAACAGCCCCAGCATTTT
-	-	TRBV7-2	TRBJ1-1	CASSHPTGQAFF	TGTGCCAGCAGCCACCCCACGGGGCAGGCTTTCTTT
-	few	TRBV18	TRBJ1-4	CASSPQSTATNEKLFF	TGTGCCAGCTCACCACAGAGCACTGCAACTAATGAAAAACTGTTTTTT
TRBD2	-	TRBV7-9	TRBJ2-1	CASSRSGGAYNEQFF	TGTGCCAGCAGCCGTAGCGGGGGAGCGTACAATGAGCAGTTCTTC
TRBD1	-	TRBV29-1	TRBJ1-2	CSAQETGASYTF	TGCAGCGCCCAAGAGACAGGGGCTAGCTACACCTTC
-	-	TRBV30	TRBJ2-5	CAWSVGYQETQYF	TGTGCCTGGAGTGTTGGGTACCAAGAGACCCAGTACTTC
-	once	TRBV4-1	TRBJ2-3	CASSHGEGASTQYF	TGCGCCAGCAGCCATGGGGAGGGGGCCAGTACGCAGTATTTT
TRBD1	once	TRBV10-3	TRBJ2-7	CATQGAVNEQYF	TGTGCCACACAGGGGGCGGTCAACGAGCAGTACTTC
TRBD1	-	TRBV27	TRBJ1-2	CASSGTGAHGYTF	TGTGCCAGCAGTGGGACAGGAGCCCATGGCTACACCTTC
TRBD2	-	TRBV19	TRBJ2-1	CASSPGAGGPGEQFF	TGTGCCAGTAGCCCTGGAGCGGGGGGGCCGGGTGAGCAGTTCTTC
TRBD1	few	TRBV29-1	TRBJ1-5	CSVGTGGSNQPQHF	TGCAGCGTGGGGACAGGGGGTAGCAATCAGCCCCAGCATTTT
-	few	TRBV14	TRBJ1-1	CASSQEYGRTEAFF	TGTGCCAGCAGCCAAGAGTATGGACGGACTGAAGCTTTCTTT
-	few	TRBV2	TRBJ2-5	CASSPRLGETQYF	TGTGCCAGCAGTCCGAGGCTGGGGGAGACCCAGTACTTC
-	-	TRBV7-9	TRBJ2-5	CASSPRTSLTQYF	TGTGCCAGCAGCCCCCGGACATCTTTGACCCAGTACTTC
TRBD1	-	TRBV29-1	TRBJ1-4	CSVEAWTGEGEKLFF	TGCAGCGTGGAGGCCTGGACAGGGGAAGGTGAAAAACTGTTTTTT
TRBD2	-	TRBV5-6	TRBJ2-5	CASSLRRTSGEETQYF	TGTGCCAGCAGCTTGAGGAGGACTAGCGGAGAAGAGACCCAGTACTTC
-	few	TRBV7-7	TRBJ2-5	CASSSFGQETQYF	TGTGCCAGCAGCTCCTTCGGACAAGAGACCCAGTACTTC
-	-	TRBV30	TRBJ1-1	CAWSLQATEAFF	TGTGCCTGGAGTCTCCAGGCCACTGAAGCTTTCTTT
-	-	TRBV14	TRBJ1-1	CATSQDGGAGKNTEAFF	TGTGCCACCAGCCAAGACGGGGGGGCGGGAAAGAACACTGAAGCTTTCTTT
TRBD1	once	TRBV7-2	TRBJ2-5	CASSTQGAEETQYF	TGTGCCAGCAGTACACAGGGGGCGGAAGAGACCCAGTACTTC
-	-	TRBV30	TRBJ1-6	CAWSVGAGTSYNSPLHF	TGTGCCTGGAGTGTAGGGGCAGGGACCTCCTATAATTCACCCCTCCACTTT
TRBD1	few	TRBV18	TRBJ2-7	CASSDTGGLTYEQYF	TGTGCCAGCTCGGACACAGGGGGGCTTACCTACGAGCAGTACTTC